This T cell receptor (beta chain) was identified during a study of chemoradiotherapy in HPV16-positive cancers. Study in general: Candidate HPV-specific T-cell clones and common TCR motifs came from functional assays in a couple of HPV16-positive patients.

Study-wide findings and caveats: During treatment, candidate HPV-specific clones and E7-related motifs expanded in tumor. In HPV16-positive patients, HPV-responsive T-cell expansion tracked better recurrence-free survival.

Repeated repertoire sampling spanned the course of chemoradiotherapy. Using immunoSEQ multiplex PCR, the repertoire was profiled, and TCRdb retains in-frame clones only, with some absent. The sample lists approximately 840 clones; roughly 90% were seen once. As for this clone: What it binds is unknown.

V shed 3 bases, J shed 3 bases, and the junction held 5 bases outside the gene matches. The CDR3 totals 15 residues. The V gene's germline CDR1 is MGHRA and CDR2 YSYEKL. This specimen consisted of tumor tissue, obtained from a patient who underwent chemoradiotherapy. This sequence joins TRBV4-1 and TRBJ1-1, with 9 bases identical to TRBD1. This receptor was obtained from a human donor with HPV-associated anogenital cancer. The CDR3 DNA reads as TGCGCCAGCAGCCATAGACAGGGGGTGCACACTGAAGCTTTCTTT. This sequence encodes CASSHRQGVHTEAFF.